This T cell receptor (beta chain) originates from a study of blood T cell repertoires in COVID-19 (dated by TCRdb to 2020 to 2022). The study in broad terms: Samples covering the acute and convalescent phases of COVID-19 were provided by collaborators in the United States, Italy and Spain. The material from the prospective study consisted of cDNA or gDNA derived from T cells, B-cell-depleted T cells, or PBMCs. The dataset comprised deeply sampled blood TCRbeta repertoires from subjects exposed to, actively infected with, or recovered from COVID-19. The repertoires were released in a freely available public database meant as a resource for research on the immune response to SARS-CoV-2. The samples were drawn from the first 160 participants of the ongoing ImmuneRACE study and from about 1,200 subjects provided by 6 global collaborators. The sample metadata nearly always contained a de-identified subject ID, COVID-19 status, age in years and sex. Where HLA class I and class II types were available, the types were taken from metadata supplied by the sample provider, not from assay-based typing. Overall study outcomes, separate from this receptor: How much clinical and demographic metadata was included differed by source and by participant, and the metadata was provided uncurated.

V is shortened by 4 bases, J by 5 bases, and the region joining them spans 14 bases. The germline V gene (reference sequence) gives CDR1 as LGHDT and CDR2 as YNNKEL. The CDR3 spans 14 residues, from the cysteine through the phenylalanine. Of the read, only the CDR3 DNA is kept; its 42 bases are in frame from base 1. Samples from volunteer blood donors who had recovered from COVID-19 were contributed by a second Seattle source. Whole blood was collected in K2EDTA tubes by collaborating institutions according to the institutions' own protocols. For TCRbeta analysis, collaborators shipped samples as frozen whole blood, isolated PBMCs, or DNA extracted from either of those sample types. TCRbeta CDR3 regions were amplified from genomic DNA by means of the immunoSEQ Assay, a bias-controlled multiplex PCR. The original pipeline was this. The number of nucleated cells in each sample was estimated by amplification of reference gene primers within the assay. To quantify the absolute abundance of each unique TCRbeta CDR3 rearrangement, sequence reads were collapsed and filtered. For each sample, productive Simpson clonality was calculated as the square root of Simpson's diversity index across productive rearrangements. Sourced from immuneACCESS, this table was stored by TCRdb with only in-frame sequences that have V and J called. A share of the clones is absent; for the studies checked, an unresolved V gene accounts for under half, and the remainder has no known explanation. That table gives V, J and clone size, and the DNA gave D and trimming. Counted in this sample were approximately 150,000 clones; roughly 91% of them appeared once. Together, the top ten hold more than 2% of the sample.

A word on this clone: No cognate antigen has been identified for it. There are no base qualities to consult, and no much larger clone falls within one base.

The sequenced sample was peripheral blood. This sequence originates from a man aged 50 to 59 who had recovered from COVID-19. Rearrangement joined TRBV3-1 (or the pseudogene TRBV3-2) to TRBJ2-5; D gene: possibly TRBD2, on 7 matching bases. This receptor has the CDR3 CASSLGGGWETQYF. The bases read TGTGCCAGCAGCCTGGGGGGGGGCTGGGAGACCCAGTACTTC.